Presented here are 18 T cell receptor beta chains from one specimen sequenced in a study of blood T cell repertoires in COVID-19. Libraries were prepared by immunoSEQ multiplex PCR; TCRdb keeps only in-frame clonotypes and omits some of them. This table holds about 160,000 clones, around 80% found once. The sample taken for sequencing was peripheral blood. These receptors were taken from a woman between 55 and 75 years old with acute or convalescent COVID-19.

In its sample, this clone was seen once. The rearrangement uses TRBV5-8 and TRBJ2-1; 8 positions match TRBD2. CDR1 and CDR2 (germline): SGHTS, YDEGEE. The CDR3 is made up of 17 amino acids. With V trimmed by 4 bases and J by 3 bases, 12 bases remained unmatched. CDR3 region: CASSRYIAGPLYNEQFF. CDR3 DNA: TGTGCCAGCAGCCGATACATAGCGGGGCCCCTCTACAATGAGCAGTTCTTC.

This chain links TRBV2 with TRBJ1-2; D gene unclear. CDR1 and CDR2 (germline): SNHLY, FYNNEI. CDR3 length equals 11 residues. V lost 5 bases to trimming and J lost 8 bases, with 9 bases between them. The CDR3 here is CASSPRSGYTF. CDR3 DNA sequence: TGTGCCAGCAGTCCGAGGAGCGGCTACACCTTC.

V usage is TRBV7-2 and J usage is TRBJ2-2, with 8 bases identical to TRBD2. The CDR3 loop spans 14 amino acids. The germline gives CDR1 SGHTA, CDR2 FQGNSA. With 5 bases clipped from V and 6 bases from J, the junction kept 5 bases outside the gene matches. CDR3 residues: CASSLGLAAGELFF. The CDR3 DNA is TGTGCCAGCAGCCTTGGACTAGCCGCCGGGGAGCTGTTTTTT.

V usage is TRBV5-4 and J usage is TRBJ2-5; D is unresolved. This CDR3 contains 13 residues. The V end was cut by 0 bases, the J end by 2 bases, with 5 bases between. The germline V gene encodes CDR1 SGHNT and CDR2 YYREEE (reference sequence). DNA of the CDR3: TGTGCCAGCAGCTTGGTGCAGCAAGAGACCCAGTACTTC. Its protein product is CASSLVQQETQYF.

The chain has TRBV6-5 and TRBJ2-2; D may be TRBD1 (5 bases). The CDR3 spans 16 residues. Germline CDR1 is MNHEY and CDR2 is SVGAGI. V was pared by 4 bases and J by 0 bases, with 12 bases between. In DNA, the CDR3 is TGTGCCAGCAGTTTCACCAGGGCCTCGAACACCGGGGAGCTGTTTTTT. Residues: CASSFTRASNTGELFF.

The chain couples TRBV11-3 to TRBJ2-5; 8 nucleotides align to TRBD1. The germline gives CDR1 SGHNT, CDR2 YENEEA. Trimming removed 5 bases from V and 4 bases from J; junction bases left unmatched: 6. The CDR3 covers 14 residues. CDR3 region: CASSIGQGTETQYF. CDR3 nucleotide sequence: TGTGCCAGCAGCATTGGACAGGGTACAGAGACCCAGTACTTC.

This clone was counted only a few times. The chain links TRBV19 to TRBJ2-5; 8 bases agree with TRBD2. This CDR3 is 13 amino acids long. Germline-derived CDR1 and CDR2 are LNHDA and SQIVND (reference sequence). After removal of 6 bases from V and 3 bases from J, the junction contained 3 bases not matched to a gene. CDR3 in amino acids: CASRAGGEETQYF. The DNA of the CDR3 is TGTGCCAGTAGAGCCGGGGGGGAAGAGACCCAGTACTTC.

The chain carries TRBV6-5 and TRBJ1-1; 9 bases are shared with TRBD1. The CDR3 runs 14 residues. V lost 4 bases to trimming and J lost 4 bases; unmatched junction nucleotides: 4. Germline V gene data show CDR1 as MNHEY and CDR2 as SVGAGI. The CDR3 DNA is TGTGCCAGCAGTTGGGACAGGGCTTCCACTGAAGCTTTCTTT. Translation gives CASSWDRASTEAFF.

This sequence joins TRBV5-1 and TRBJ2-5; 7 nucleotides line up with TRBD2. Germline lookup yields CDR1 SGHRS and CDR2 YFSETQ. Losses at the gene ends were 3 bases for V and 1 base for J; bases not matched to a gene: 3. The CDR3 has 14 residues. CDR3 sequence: CASSSGGVQETQYF. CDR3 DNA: TGCGCCAGCAGCTCGGGGGGAGTCCAAGAGACCCAGTACTTC.

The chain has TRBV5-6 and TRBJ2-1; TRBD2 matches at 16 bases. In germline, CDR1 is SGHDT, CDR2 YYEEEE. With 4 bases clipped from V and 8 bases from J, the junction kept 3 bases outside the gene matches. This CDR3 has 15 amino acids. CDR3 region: CASSPGLAGGHEQFF. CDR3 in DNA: TGTGCCAGCAGCCCGGGACTAGCGGGGGGGCATGAGCAGTTCTTC.

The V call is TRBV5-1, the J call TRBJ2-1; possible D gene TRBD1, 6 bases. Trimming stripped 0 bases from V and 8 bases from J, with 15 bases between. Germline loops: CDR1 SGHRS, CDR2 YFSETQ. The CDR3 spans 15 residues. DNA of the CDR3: TGCGCCAGCAGCTTGGAAGGGCAGGGGCGGGATGAGCAGTTCTTC. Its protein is CASSLEGQGRDEQFF.

CDR3 in amino acids: CATGRQRGPGANVLTF. Written as DNA, the CDR3 is TGTGCCACCGGGAGACAGAGGGGGCCTGGGGCCAACGTCCTGACTTTC. The rearrangement uses TRBV15 and TRBJ2-6; 7 nucleotides align to TRBD1. The CDR3 covers 16 residues. The germline V gene encodes CDR1 LNHNV and CDR2 YYDKDF (reference sequence). Trimming at V came to 8 bases and at J to 2 bases, leaving 9 bases not matched to a gene. The complete variable domain, with remaining parts taken from reference TRBV15 and TRBJ2-6, reads DAMVIQNPRYQVTQFGKPVTLSCSQTLNHNVMYWYQQKSSQAPKLLFHYYDKDFNNEADTPDNFQSRRPNTSFCFLDIRSPGLGDTAMYLCATGRQRGPGANVLTFGAGSRLTVL.

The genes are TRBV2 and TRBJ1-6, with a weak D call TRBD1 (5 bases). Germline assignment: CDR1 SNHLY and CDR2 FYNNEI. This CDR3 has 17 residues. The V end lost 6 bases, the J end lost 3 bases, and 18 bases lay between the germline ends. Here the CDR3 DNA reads TGTGCCAGCAGGGAAAAATCGGGGGGGATCTATAATTCACCCCTCCACTTT. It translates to CASREKSGGIYNSPLHF.

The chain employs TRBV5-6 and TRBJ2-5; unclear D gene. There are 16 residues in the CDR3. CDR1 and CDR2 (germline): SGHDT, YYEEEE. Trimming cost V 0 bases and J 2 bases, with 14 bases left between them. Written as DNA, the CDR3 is TGTGCCAGCAGCTTGGTGGCCTCAGGTCCTCAAGAGACCCAGTACTTC. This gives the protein CASSLVASGPQETQYF.

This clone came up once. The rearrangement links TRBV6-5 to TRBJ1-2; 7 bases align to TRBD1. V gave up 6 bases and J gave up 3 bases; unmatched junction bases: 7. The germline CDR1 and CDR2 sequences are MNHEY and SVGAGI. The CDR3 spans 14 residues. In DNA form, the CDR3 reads TGTGCCAGCAGAAGACAGGGTGTGGACTATGGCTACACCTTC. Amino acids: CASRRQGVDYGYTF.

The CDR3 loop reads CASSPEAMVNEKLFF. The CDR3 DNA reads as TGTGCCAGCTCACCAGAGGCCATGGTGAATGAAAAACTGTTTTTT. This rearrangement joins TRBV18 to TRBJ1-4; D is undetermined. Trimming left V 2 bases short and J 5 bases short, with 12 bases between. Germline V CDR1 and CDR2: KGHSH, LQKENI. The CDR3 contains 15 residues.

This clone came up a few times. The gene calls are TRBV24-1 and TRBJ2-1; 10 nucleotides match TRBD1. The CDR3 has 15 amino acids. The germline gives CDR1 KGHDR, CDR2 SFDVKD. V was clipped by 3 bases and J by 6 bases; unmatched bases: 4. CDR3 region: CATSDPGQGTNEQFF. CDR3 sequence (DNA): TGTGCCACCAGTGATCCGGGACAGGGGACCAATGAGCAGTTCTTC.

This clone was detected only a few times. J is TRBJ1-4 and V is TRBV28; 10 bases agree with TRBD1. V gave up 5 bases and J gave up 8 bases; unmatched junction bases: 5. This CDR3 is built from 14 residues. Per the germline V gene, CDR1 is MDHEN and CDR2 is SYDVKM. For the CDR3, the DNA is TGTGCCAGCAGTCAGACAGGGGGCGGCGAAAAACTGTTTTTT. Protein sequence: CASSQTGGGEKLFF.